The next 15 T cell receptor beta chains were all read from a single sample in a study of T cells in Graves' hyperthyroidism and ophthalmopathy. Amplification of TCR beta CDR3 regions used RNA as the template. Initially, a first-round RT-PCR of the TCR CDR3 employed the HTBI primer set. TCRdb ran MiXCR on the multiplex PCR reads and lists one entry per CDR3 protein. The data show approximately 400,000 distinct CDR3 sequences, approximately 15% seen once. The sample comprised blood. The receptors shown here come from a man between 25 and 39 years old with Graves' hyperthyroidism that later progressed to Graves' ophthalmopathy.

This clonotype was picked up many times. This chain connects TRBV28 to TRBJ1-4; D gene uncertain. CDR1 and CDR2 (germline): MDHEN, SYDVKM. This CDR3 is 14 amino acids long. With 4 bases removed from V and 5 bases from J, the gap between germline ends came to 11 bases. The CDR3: CASSWAGFNEKLFF. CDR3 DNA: TGTGCCAGCAGTTGGGCCGGGTTCAATGAAAAACTGTTTTTT.

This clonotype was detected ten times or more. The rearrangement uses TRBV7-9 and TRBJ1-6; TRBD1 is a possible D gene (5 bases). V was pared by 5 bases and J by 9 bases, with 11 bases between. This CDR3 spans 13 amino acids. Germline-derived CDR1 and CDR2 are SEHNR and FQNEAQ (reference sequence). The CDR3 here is CASSQNQGSPLHF. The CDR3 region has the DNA TGTGCCAGCAGCCAGAACCAGGGTTCACCCCTCCACTTT.

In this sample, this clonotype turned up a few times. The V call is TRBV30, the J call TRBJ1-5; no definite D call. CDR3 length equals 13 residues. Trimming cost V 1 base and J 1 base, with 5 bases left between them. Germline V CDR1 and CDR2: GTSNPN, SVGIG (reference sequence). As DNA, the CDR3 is TGTGCCTGGAGTGGGGGAAGCAATCAGCCCCAGCATTTT. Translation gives CAWSGGSNQPQHF. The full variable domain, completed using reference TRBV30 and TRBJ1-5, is SQTIHQWPATLVQPVGSPLSLECTVEGTSNPNLYWYRQAAGRGLQLLFYSVGIGQISSEVPQNLSASRPQDRQFILSSKKLLLSDSGFYLCAWSGGSNQPQHFGDGTRLSIL.

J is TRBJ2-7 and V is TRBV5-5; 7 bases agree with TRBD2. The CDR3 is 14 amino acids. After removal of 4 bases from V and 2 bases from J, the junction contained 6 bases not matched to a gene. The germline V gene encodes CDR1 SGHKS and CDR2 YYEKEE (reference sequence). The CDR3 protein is CASSRTSLAYEQYF. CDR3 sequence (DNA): TGTGCCAGCAGCAGGACTAGTTTGGCCTACGAGCAGTACTTC.

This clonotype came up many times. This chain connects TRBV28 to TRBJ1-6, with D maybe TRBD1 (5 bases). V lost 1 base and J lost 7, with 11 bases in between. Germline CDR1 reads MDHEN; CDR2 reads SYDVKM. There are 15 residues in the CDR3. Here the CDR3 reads CASSLSQGWNSPLHF. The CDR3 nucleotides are TGTGCCAGCAGTTTATCGCAGGGCTGGAATTCACCCCTCCACTTT.

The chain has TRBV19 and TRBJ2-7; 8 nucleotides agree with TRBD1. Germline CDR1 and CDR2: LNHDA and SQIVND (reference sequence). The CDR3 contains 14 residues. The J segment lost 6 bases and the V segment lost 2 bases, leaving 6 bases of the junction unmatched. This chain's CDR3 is CASSIQDRAGEQYF. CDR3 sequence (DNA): TGTGCCAGTAGTATACAGGACAGGGCTGGCGAGCAGTACTTC.

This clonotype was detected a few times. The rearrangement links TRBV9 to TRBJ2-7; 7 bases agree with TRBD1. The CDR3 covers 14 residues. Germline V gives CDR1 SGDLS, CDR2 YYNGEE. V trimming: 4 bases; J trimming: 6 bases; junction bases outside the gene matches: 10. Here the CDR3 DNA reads TGTGCCAGCAGCATTAACGACAGGGTCGGCGAGCAGTACTTC. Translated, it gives CASSINDRVGEQYF.

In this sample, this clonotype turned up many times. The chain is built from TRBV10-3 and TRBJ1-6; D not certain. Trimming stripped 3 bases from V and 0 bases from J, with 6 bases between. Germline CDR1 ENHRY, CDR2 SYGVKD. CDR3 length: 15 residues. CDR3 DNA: TGTGCCATCAGTGATGAAAGCTCCTATAATTCACCCCTCCACTTT. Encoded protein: CAISDESSYNSPLHF.

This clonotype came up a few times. The chain's CDR3 is CASSLGGRLLYGYTF. The CDR3 DNA is TGTGCCAGCAGCTTGGGGGGGCGTCTCCTCTATGGCTACACCTTC. This chain links TRBV5-5 with TRBJ1-2; TRBD1 is a possible D gene (6 bases). V was clipped by 0 bases and J by 4 bases, with 13 bases between them. The CDR3 has 15 residues. Germline CDR1 and CDR2: SGHKS and YYEKEE (reference sequence).

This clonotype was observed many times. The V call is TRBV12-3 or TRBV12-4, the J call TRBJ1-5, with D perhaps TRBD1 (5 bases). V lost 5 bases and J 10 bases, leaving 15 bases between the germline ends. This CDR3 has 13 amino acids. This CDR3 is CASSVTWGRPQHF. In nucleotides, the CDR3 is TGTGCCAGCAGTGTGACCTGGGGCCGACCCCAGCATTTT.

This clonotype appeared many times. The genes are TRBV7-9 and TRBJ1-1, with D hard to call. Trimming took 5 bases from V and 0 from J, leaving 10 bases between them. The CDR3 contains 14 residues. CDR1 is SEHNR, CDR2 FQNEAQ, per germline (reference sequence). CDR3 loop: CASSRRELNTEAFF. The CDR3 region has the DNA TGTGCCAGCAGCCGCCGGGAACTGAACACTGAAGCTTTCTTT.

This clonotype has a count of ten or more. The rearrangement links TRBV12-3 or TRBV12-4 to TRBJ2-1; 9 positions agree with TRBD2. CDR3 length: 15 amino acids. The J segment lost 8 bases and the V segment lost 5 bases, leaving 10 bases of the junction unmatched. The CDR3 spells CASSPLAGPPHEQFF. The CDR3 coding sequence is TGTGCCAGCAGTCCCCTAGCGGGGCCACCGCATGAGCAGTTCTTC.

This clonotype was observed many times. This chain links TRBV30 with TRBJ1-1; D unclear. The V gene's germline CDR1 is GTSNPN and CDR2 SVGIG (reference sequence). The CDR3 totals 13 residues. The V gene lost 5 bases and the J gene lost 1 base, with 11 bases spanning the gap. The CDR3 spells CAWAWKGNTEAFF. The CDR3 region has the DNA TGTGCCTGGGCCTGGAAAGGGAACACTGAAGCTTTCTTT.

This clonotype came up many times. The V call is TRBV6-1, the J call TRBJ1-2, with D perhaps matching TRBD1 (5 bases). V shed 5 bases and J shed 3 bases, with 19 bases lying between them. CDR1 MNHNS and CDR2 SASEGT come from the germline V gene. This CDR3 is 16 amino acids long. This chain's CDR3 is CASSSSSTAGDYGYTF. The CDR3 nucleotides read TGTGCCAGCAGTTCGTCCTCGACAGCCGGGGACTATGGCTACACCTTC.

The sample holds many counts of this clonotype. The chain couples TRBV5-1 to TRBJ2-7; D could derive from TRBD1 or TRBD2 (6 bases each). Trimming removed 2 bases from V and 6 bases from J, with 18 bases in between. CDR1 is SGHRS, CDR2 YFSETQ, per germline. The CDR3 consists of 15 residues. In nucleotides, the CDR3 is TGCGCCAGCAGCTTACAGGGAGGATCGTTTGGCGAGCAGTACTTC. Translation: CASSLQGGSFGEQYF.